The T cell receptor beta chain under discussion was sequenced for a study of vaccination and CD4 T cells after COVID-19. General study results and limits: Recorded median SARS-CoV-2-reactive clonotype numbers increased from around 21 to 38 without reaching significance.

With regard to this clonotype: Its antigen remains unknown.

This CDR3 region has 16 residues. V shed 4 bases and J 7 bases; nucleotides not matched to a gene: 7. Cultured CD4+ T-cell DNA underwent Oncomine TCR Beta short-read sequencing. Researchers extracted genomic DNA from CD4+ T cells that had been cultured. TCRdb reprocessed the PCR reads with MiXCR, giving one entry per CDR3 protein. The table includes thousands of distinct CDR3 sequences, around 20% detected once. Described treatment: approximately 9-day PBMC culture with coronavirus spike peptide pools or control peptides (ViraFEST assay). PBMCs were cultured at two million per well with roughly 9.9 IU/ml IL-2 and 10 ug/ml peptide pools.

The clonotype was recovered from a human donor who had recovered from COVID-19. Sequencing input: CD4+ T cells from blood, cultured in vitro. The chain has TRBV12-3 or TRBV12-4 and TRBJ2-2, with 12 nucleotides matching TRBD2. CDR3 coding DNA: TGTGCCAGCAGTTCCCTAGCGGGGGGGCCCGGCGGGGAGCTGTTTTTT. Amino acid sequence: CASSSLAGGPGGELFF.